Shown below are 18 T cell receptor beta chains from a single sample sequenced in a study of T cell repertoires in cytomegalovirus infection (dated by TCRdb to between 2018 and 2020). The reads were generated on an Illumina HiSeq 1500. TCRdb reran the public reads through fastp at Q25 and MiXCR, keeping productive beta chains. Duplicate CDR3 protein sequences are folded into a single record with the most common DNA and genes. This sample lists about 360,000 distinct CDR3 sequences; about 34% were detected once. Roughly 12% of the sample lies in the top ten. The meaning of the sample's treatment or condition label: in vitro stimulation with specific CMV peptide epitopes to enrich CMV-specific T cells. No antigen has been identified for these receptors. Here the sequenced sample was cultured PBMCs, taken from culture after CMV antigen stimulation. The origin of the receptors is a human donor in good health (CMV status not recorded). Some clones in this sample may be carry-over from other donors' samples.

Turning to this clonotype: A much larger clone differs from this one at a single base, so this may be a read error. The DNA for the CDR3 is TGTGCCAGCAGATTAGTCGGAGCGGGAGGGGGAGCCGGGGAGCTGTTTTTT. Its protein product is CASRLVGAGGGAGELFF. The chain uses TRBV7-2 and TRBJ2-2; 10 bases are a match to TRBD2. The CDR3 extends over 17 amino acids. Germline CDR1 SGHTA, CDR2 FQGNSA.

This clonotype was counted ten times or more. The rearrangement joins TRBV7-2 to TRBJ1-1; 7 positions match TRBD1. Trimming removed 4 bases from V and 7 bases from J; junction bases left unmatched: 12. The CDR3 length is 15 residues. The germline CDR1 and CDR2 sequences are SGHTA and FQGNSA. The CDR3 reads CASSSRGGGLVEAFF. CDR3 in DNA: TGTGCCAGCAGCTCTCGGGGAGGGGGCCTTGTTGAAGCTTTCTTT. The whole variable domain, filled in from reference TRBV7-2 and TRBJ1-1, reads GAGVSQSPSNKVTEKGKDVELRCDPISGHTALYWYRQSLGQGLEFLIYFQGNSAPDKSGLPSDRFSAERTGGSVSTLTIQRTQQEDSAVYLCASSSRGGGLVEAFFGQGTRLTVV.

This clonotype was seen more than once but under ten times. The chain combines TRBV11-2 with TRBJ1-2; D is ambiguous. Germline CDR1 reads SGHAT; CDR2 reads FQNNGV. V was clipped by 0 bases and J by 7 bases, with 6 bases between them. The CDR3 is 12 residues long. The CDR3 DNA is TGTGCCAGCAGCTTAGACTGGGGTGGCTACACCTTC. Amino acid sequence: CASSLDWGGYTF.

This clonotype was recorded many times. The chain recombines TRBV20-1 with TRBJ1-4; D may be TRBD1 (6 bases). Germline-derived CDR1 and CDR2 are DFQATT and SNEGSKA (reference sequence). Between the trimmed V and J ends, which lost 3 bases and 14 bases, there was a span of 13 bases. The CDR3 has 11 amino acids. In nucleotides, the CDR3 is TGCAGTGCTAGGGGGGCGGCAGGTCTGTTTTTT. Translation: CSARGAAGLFF.

This clonotype showed up just once. V gene TRBV27 combines with J gene TRBJ2-4, with D tentatively TRBD2 (6 bases). The CDR3 contains 14 residues. Trimming removed 1 base at V and 8 bases at J, with 12 bases between. Germline loops: CDR1 MNHEY, CDR2 SMNVEV (reference sequence). This CDR3 reads CASSLYAGSDIQYF. As DNA, the CDR3 is TGTGCCAGCAGTTTATATGCGGGATCGGACATTCAGTACTTC.

This clonotype was counted between two and nine times. This chain links TRBV6-2 or TRBV6-3 with TRBJ2-2; maybe TRBD1 (5 bases). Trimming cost V 6 bases and J 7 bases, with 12 bases left between them. The CDR3 is 13 residues long. Per germline, CDR1 MNHEY and CDR2 SVGEGT. CDR3 in amino acids: CASRPQGNGELFF. As DNA, the CDR3 is TGTGCCAGCAGACCTCAGGGTAACGGGGAGCTGTTTTTT.

This clonotype was detected only a few times. This chain connects TRBV19 to TRBJ2-3; tentative D call: TRBD1 (5 bases). V lost 6 bases and J lost 3, with 19 bases in between. Germline CDR1 LNHDA, CDR2 SQIVND (reference sequence). The CDR3 extends over 16 amino acids. The chain's CDR3 is CASSGQQVLETDTQYF. DNA for the CDR3: TGTGCCAGTAGCGGTCAACAGGTCCTTGAAACAGATACGCAGTATTTT.

In this sample, this clonotype turned up a few times. The chain couples TRBV19 to TRBJ2-5, with D possibly matching TRBD1 (5 bases). V gave up 4 bases and J gave up 5 bases, with 20 bases separating them. The CDR3 is made up of 16 amino acids. In germline, CDR1 is LNHDA, CDR2 SQIVND (reference sequence). DNA of the CDR3: TGTGCCAGTAGTACCCCCGCCTATCCCAACAGGGAGACCCAGTACTTC. Protein: CASSTPAYPNRETQYF.

There are a few counts of this clonotype. The V gene is TRBV12-3 or TRBV12-4, the J gene TRBJ2-3; no definite D call. Trimming removed 1 base from V and 2 bases from J, with 7 bases in between. The CDR3 sequence is 14 residues long. CDR3 amino acids: CASSLGIPTDTQYF. The CDR3 nucleotides are TGTGCCAGCAGTTTAGGTATCCCCACAGATACGCAGTATTTT.

This clonotype has ten or more counts. The chain recombines TRBV7-2 with TRBJ2-3; tentative D call: TRBD2 (6 bases). This CDR3 spans 17 amino acids. Germline V gene sequence: CDR1 SGHTA, CDR2 FQGNSA. The germline V and J ends were trimmed by 4 bases and 3 bases, with 20 bases remaining between them. In DNA, the CDR3 is TGTGCCAGCAGCTCCATAGCGGACTCAGATTGGACAGATACGCAGTATTTT. Translated: CASSSIADSDWTDTQYF.

The gene calls are TRBV7-2 and TRBJ2-1; 10 nucleotides align to TRBD2. V lost 5 bases, J lost 3 bases, and 4 bases stayed unmatched. Germline lookup yields CDR1 SGHTA and CDR2 FQGNSA. CDR3 length equals 15 residues. CDR3 sequence (DNA): TGTGCCAGCAGCCTGGGACTAGCGAACTACAATGAGCAGTTCTTC. Amino acids: CASSLGLANYNEQFF.

This clonotype showed up many times. The rearrangement joins TRBV7-2 to TRBJ2-1; D uncertain. V was clipped by 5 bases and J by 8 bases, with 13 bases between them. CDR1 and CDR2 from the germline V gene are SGHTA and FQGNSA. The CDR3 sequence is 13 residues long. The CDR3 nucleotides read TGTGCCAGCAGCCCAATCCCTAGTGATGAGCAGTTCTTC. Residues: CASSPIPSDEQFF.

This clonotype was counted only a few times. V is TRBV7-2 and J is TRBJ1-1; tentative D call: TRBD1 (6 bases). Germline lookup yields CDR1 SGHTA and CDR2 FQGNSA. The V and J ends lost 3 bases and 10 bases respectively, with 18 bases between them. The CDR3 length is 14 residues. The DNA for the CDR3 is TGTGCCAGCAGCTTCTCTCGGGGGCGGGAAGTAGCTTTCTTT. Protein sequence: CASSFSRGREVAFF. Filled out from reference TRBV7-2 and TRBJ1-1, the complete variable domain reads GAGVSQSPSNKVTEKGKDVELRCDPISGHTALYWYRQSLGQGLEFLIYFQGNSAPDKSGLPSDRFSAERTGGSVSTLTIQRTQQEDSAVYLCASSFSRGREVAFFGQGTRLTVV.

This rearrangement joins TRBV20-1 to TRBJ1-4; D is unclear. CDR1 and CDR2 (germline): DFQATT, SNEGSKA (reference sequence). V was cut by 4 bases and J by 5 bases, with 8 bases left in between. CDR3 length equals 12 residues. CDR3 bases: TGCAGTGCTATTGTCTTGAATGAAAAACTGTTTTTT. Translating it yields CSAIVLNEKLFF.

The CDR3 sequence is CASSSSGTARNTIYF. The CDR3 region has the DNA TGTGCCAGCAGCTCGTCCGGGACAGCTCGAAACACCATATATTTT. The gene calls are TRBV7-8 and TRBJ1-3; 7 bases line up with TRBD1. In germline, CDR1 is SGHVS, CDR2 FQNEAQ. There are 15 residues in the CDR3. V dropped 4 bases and J dropped 5; count of bases not matched to a gene: 8.

This clonotype was counted only a few times. The V gene is TRBV15, the J gene TRBJ2-7; D unresolved. CDR3 size: 16 residues. V gave up 0 bases and J gave up 0 bases, with 12 bases separating them. Germline CDR1 and CDR2: LNHNV and YYDKDF (reference sequence). The CDR3 reads CATSRDLGSGSYEQYF. The CDR3, as DNA: TGTGCCACCAGCAGAGATCTCGGTTCGGGCTCCTACGAGCAGTACTTC.

This clonotype was detected a few times. The J gene is TRBJ1-3, the V gene TRBV19, with D possibly matching TRBD1 (5 bases). Germline loops: CDR1 LNHDA, CDR2 SQIVND (reference sequence). The CDR3 spans 16 residues. Trimming took off 3 bases at V and 0 bases at J, with 12 bases between the two ends. The CDR3 protein is CASSISGRLSGNTIYF. The CDR3 DNA follows: TGTGCCAGTAGTATCTCAGGGAGGCTCTCTGGAAACACCATATATTTT.

V gene TRBV4-2 combines with J gene TRBJ2-7; 7 bases match TRBD1. J lost 3 bases, V lost 5 bases, and 13 bases had no gene match. The CDR3 sequence is 16 residues long. Per the germline V gene, CDR1 is LGHNA and CDR2 is YNFKEQ. The CDR3 here is CASSSSGQAHGYEQYF. In DNA, the CDR3 is TGTGCCAGCAGCTCCTCCGGACAGGCCCATGGCTACGAGCAGTACTTC.